Listed below are T cell receptor beta chains from one sample, sequenced in a study of blood T cell repertoires in COVID-19. Repertoires were generated with immunoSEQ multiplex PCR, while TCRdb's copy carries only in-frame clones and drops some. The data contain hundreds of thousands of clones, around 80% of them singletons. Sequences were obtained from PBMCs or T cells enriched from blood (not recorded which). The receptor set was obtained from a man aged 25-45 years with acute COVID-19. Both conserved end residues are part of each CDR3. D genes are given only for firm matches. Not all rows give a size; the values are once, few, many and, for expanded clones, a class.

J gene: TRBJ2-5
CDR3 length: 13
V gene: TRBV15
D gene: .
clone size: .
CDR3 DNA: TGTGCCACCCCGGAGGCAGCAGAAGAGACCCAGTACTTC
CDR3 protein: CATPEAAEETQYF

J gene: TRBJ2-1
CDR3 length: 15
V gene: TRBV5-1
D gene: .
clone size: .
CDR3 DNA: TGCGCCAGCAGCAGAGACATGAGCTCCTACAATGAGCAGTTCTTC
CDR3 protein: CASSRDMSSYNEQFF

J gene: TRBJ1-3
CDR3 length: 13
V gene: TRBV28
D gene: .
clone size: .
CDR3 DNA: TGTGCCAGCACAACGAGCCTCGGAAACACCATATATTTT
CDR3 protein: CASTTSLGNTIYF

J gene: TRBJ2-3
CDR3 length: 17
V gene: TRBV2
D gene: TRBD2
clone size: few
CDR3 DNA: TGTGCCAGCAGAAGACTAGCGGGGGGAGCTAGCACAGATACGCAGTATTTT
CDR3 protein: CASRRLAGGASTDTQYF

J gene: TRBJ1-6
CDR3 length: 14
V gene: TRBV7-3
D gene: TRBD1
clone size: few
CDR3 DNA: TGTGCCAGCAGCCTGGACAGGACATATTCACCCCTCCACTTT
CDR3 protein: CASSLDRTYSPLHF

J gene: TRBJ1-6
CDR3 length: 15
V gene: TRBV10-1
D gene: .
clone size: .
CDR3 DNA: TGCGCCAGCAGTGATGAGAATTCGGGGAATTCACCCCTCCACTTT
CDR3 protein: CASSDENSGNSPLHF

J gene: TRBJ2-3
CDR3 length: 17
V gene: TRBV7-6
D gene: TRBD2
clone size: few
CDR3 DNA: TGTGCCAGCAGCTTAGGTGCGAGGAGCGGGGGCACAGATACGCAGTATTTT
CDR3 protein: CASSLGARSGGTDTQYF

J gene: TRBJ2-3
CDR3 length: 14
V gene: TRBV11-2
D gene: TRBD2
clone size: .
CDR3 DNA: TGTGCCAGCAGCTGGGGGGGGAGGACAGATACGCAGTATTTT
CDR3 protein: CASSWGGRTDTQYF

J gene: TRBJ1-2
CDR3 length: 15
V gene: TRBV7-9
D gene: TRBD1
clone size: .
CDR3 DNA: TGTGCCAGCAGCTTTGGTTCGGGACAGGGCCAAGGCTACACCTTC
CDR3 protein: CASSFGSGQGQGYTF

J gene: TRBJ2-1
CDR3 length: 16
V gene: TRBV19
D gene: TRBD1
clone size: few
CDR3 DNA: TGTGCCAGTAGTGATACCAGGGGGCCTTCCTACAATGAGCAGTTCTTC
CDR3 protein: CASSDTRGPSYNEQFF

J gene: TRBJ1-2
CDR3 length: 13
V gene: TRBV12-3/TRBV12-4
D gene: TRBD1
clone size: few
CDR3 DNA: TGTGCCAGCAGCCCCGGGACAGGGAGTGGCTACACCTTC
CDR3 protein: CASSPGTGSGYTF

J gene: TRBJ2-5
CDR3 length: 15
V gene: TRBV28
D gene: .
clone size: .
CDR3 DNA: TGTGCCAGCAGTTCATTACAGGGGGGGTCAGAGACCCAGTACTTC
CDR3 protein: CASSSLQGGSETQYF

J gene: TRBJ1-3
CDR3 length: 15
V gene: TRBV5-4
D gene: TRBD1
clone size: .
CDR3 DNA: TGTGCCAGCAGCTTAGACAGGGCCTCTGGAAACACCATATATTTT
CDR3 protein: CASSLDRASGNTIYF

J gene: TRBJ2-2
CDR3 length: 15
V gene: TRBV9
D gene: .
clone size: .
CDR3 DNA: TGTGCCAGCAGCGGGACAGTTAATTCTGTCGGGGAGCTGTTTTTT
CDR3 protein: CASSGTVNSVGELFF

J gene: TRBJ2-2
CDR3 length: 13
V gene: TRBV11-3
D gene: .
clone size: .
CDR3 DNA: TGTGCCAGCAGCTTACTTTCTCCCGGGGAGCTGTTTTTT
CDR3 protein: CASSLLSPGELFF

J gene: TRBJ2-1
CDR3 length: 17
V gene: TRBV5-1
D gene: TRBD2
clone size: .
CDR3 DNA: TGTGCCAGCAGCTTGGGAGGACTAGCGGGGACTTACAATGAGCAGTTCTTC
CDR3 protein: CASSLGGLAGTYNEQFF

J gene: TRBJ1-3
CDR3 length: 15
V gene: TRBV25-1
D gene: .
clone size: .
CDR3 DNA: TGTGCCAGCACCTCCGGGGAAAGCTCTGGAAACACCATATATTTT
CDR3 protein: CASTSGESSGNTIYF

J gene: TRBJ1-1
CDR3 length: 14
V gene: TRBV7-2
D gene: .
clone size: .
CDR3 DNA: TGTGCCAGCAGCTTACTCGCCGGTAACACTGAAGCTTTCTTT
CDR3 protein: CASSLLAGNTEAFF

J gene: TRBJ1-1
CDR3 length: 17
V gene: TRBV15
D gene: TRBD1
clone size: .
CDR3 DNA: TGTGCCACCAGCAGAGAGAGGGGACAGGTTATGAACACTGAAGCTTTCTTT
CDR3 protein: CATSRERGQVMNTEAFF

J gene: TRBJ2-5
CDR3 length: 13
V gene: TRBV12-3/TRBV12-4
D gene: .
clone size: .
CDR3 DNA: TGTGCCAGCAGTTTGGCCCGGAGGGAGACCCAGTACTTC
CDR3 protein: CASSLARRETQYF

J gene: TRBJ2-1
CDR3 length: 15
V gene: TRBV4-2
D gene: TRBD2
clone size: few
CDR3 DNA: TGTGCCAGCAGCCTGGGACTAGCGGGAGACAATGAGCAGTTCTTC
CDR3 protein: CASSLGLAGDNEQFF

J gene: TRBJ2-6
CDR3 length: 16
V gene: TRBV19
D gene: .
clone size: once
CDR3 DNA: TGTGCCAGTAGTGGTAGGACTGTCTCTGGGGCCAACGTCCTGACTTTC
CDR3 protein: CASSGRTVSGANVLTF

J gene: TRBJ1-3
CDR3 length: 16
V gene: TRBV4-2
D gene: TRBD1
clone size: .
CDR3 DNA: TGTGCCAGCAGCCAAGACCAGGGGGCAGGTGGAAACACCATATATTTT
CDR3 protein: CASSQDQGAGGNTIYF

J gene: TRBJ1-3
CDR3 length: 12
V gene: TRBV7-8
D gene: .
clone size: .
CDR3 DNA: TGTGCCAGCAGTTTTACCCGGGAATCCATATATTTT
CDR3 protein: CASSFTRESIYF

J gene: TRBJ1-4
CDR3 length: 12
V gene: TRBV19
D gene: .
clone size: .
CDR3 DNA: TGTGCCAGTAGAAACTATAATGAAAAACTGTTTTTT
CDR3 protein: CASRNYNEKLFF

J gene: TRBJ1-1
CDR3 length: 15
V gene: TRBV11-1
D gene: TRBD1
clone size: .
CDR3 DNA: TGTGCCAGCAGCTTAGGCCCGGACAGGTTCGTAGAAGCTTTCTTT
CDR3 protein: CASSLGPDRFVEAFF

J gene: TRBJ2-5
CDR3 length: 16
V gene: TRBV5-1
D gene: TRBD2
clone size: .
CDR3 DNA: TGCGCCAGCAGCACGGGACTAGCGGGGGCGCAGGGGACCCAGTACTTC
CDR3 protein: CASSTGLAGAQGTQYF

J gene: TRBJ1-1
CDR3 length: 14
V gene: TRBV18
D gene: TRBD1
clone size: .
CDR3 DNA: TGTGCCAGCTCACCGACAGGGGGAGACACTGAAGCTTTCTTT
CDR3 protein: CASSPTGGDTEAFF